This T cell receptor beta chain emerged from a study of control samples from healthy donors and cancer patients. The length of the CDR3 is 13 residues. The J segment lost 2 bases and the V segment lost 6 bases, leaving 3 bases of the junction unmatched. Germline lookup yields CDR1 MDHEN and CDR2 SYDVKM. This table comes from immunoSEQ multiplex PCR, and its TCRdb copy is limited to in-frame clones, with some not included. The sample table includes some 190,000 clones. Specimen: blood. This chain links TRBV28 with TRBJ1-2; 7 bases map to TRBD1. The clonotype comes from a woman aged 30 to 39 in good health. In DNA, the CDR3 is TGTGCCAGCAGGAACAGGGGAAACTATGGCTACACCTTC. Translating it yields CASRNRGNYGYTF.